This is a list of T cell receptor beta chains from one sample in a study of blood T cells in healthy people across ages. Each CDR3 protein gets one entry after TCRdb re-called the 5' RACE reads with MiXCR. The top ten clones hold around 11% of a sample with about 1.6 million distinct CDR3 sequences, about 31% of them seen once. Sequences were obtained from blood. All receptors come from a woman younger than 45 in good health. The CDR3 runs from the conserved cysteine through the conserved F or W. Fields, in order: V gene, CDR3 protein.

v_call: TRBV7-8
cdr3_aa: CASSFPPPGTSESYEQYF

v_call: TRBV6-5
cdr3_aa: CASSYSMPSGSGRTDTQYF

v_call: TRBV15
cdr3_aa: CATSRDGLAGGGDTQYF

v_call: TRBV4-2
cdr3_aa: CASSPTVPRYTF

v_call: TRBV29-1
cdr3_aa: CSALLQGARQPQHF

v_call: TRBV13
cdr3_aa: CASSLTSGRAGETQYF

v_call: TRBV6-5
cdr3_aa: CASTPGQGTTKSQETQYF

v_call: TRBV28
cdr3_aa: CASSPLGLVGDTQYF

v_call: TRBV20-1
cdr3_aa: CSASGPAGGPYSYNEQFF

v_call: TRBV20-1
cdr3_aa: CSARWGEGPYEQYF

v_call: TRBV14
cdr3_aa: CASSQDWGTPSYEQYF

v_call: TRBV20-1
cdr3_aa: CSAPTLYQETQYF

v_call: TRBV6-1
cdr3_aa: CACSEAHPYEQYF

v_call: TRBV20-1
cdr3_aa: CSARDQGTYEQYF

v_call: TRBV7-3
cdr3_aa: CASSVLAGADEQFF

v_call: TRBV4-1
cdr3_aa: CASRSVGTVAKNIQYF

v_call: TRBV29-1
cdr3_aa: CSVVRGFQETQYF

v_call: TRBV7-8
cdr3_aa: CASSQSHDSYEQYF

v_call: TRBV20-1
cdr3_aa: CSARSTAGGPGEQFF

v_call: TRBV15
cdr3_aa: CATSREGTSAQNEQFF

v_call: TRBV6-1
cdr3_aa: CASSELSTGSEQYF

v_call: TRBV7-9
cdr3_aa: CASSSQGTGINEQFF

v_call: TRBV9
cdr3_aa: CASSVVVDTEAFF

v_call: TRBV6-5
cdr3_aa: CASRPGTGGYGYTF

v_call: TRBV7-6
cdr3_aa: CASSQGGSSEQYF

v_call: TRBV7-3
cdr3_aa: CASSLRAGSPHYGYTF

v_call: TRBV7-2
cdr3_aa: CASSLSPILETQYF

v_call: TRBV12-3/TRBV12-4
cdr3_aa: CASSTDGALEKLFF

v_call: TRBV20-1
cdr3_aa: CSARDNGDGYTF

v_call: TRBV20-1
cdr3_aa: CSAMAGLYQYEQYF

v_call: TRBV5-1
cdr3_aa: CASSQRLASIETQYF

v_call: TRBV11-3
cdr3_aa: CASSLGTGETGELFF

v_call: TRBV6-1
cdr3_aa: CASSEIRGAVNTEAFF

v_call: TRBV2
cdr3_aa: CASSGTGVMNTEAFF

v_call: TRBV7-2
cdr3_aa: CASSPRQSYGYTF

v_call: TRBV3-1
cdr3_aa: CASGVESSYEQYF

v_call: TRBV7-9
cdr3_aa: CAGSFWTGEPYEQYF

v_call: TRBV4-1
cdr3_aa: CASSQGGFGTDTQYF

v_call: TRBV29-1
cdr3_aa: CSVEGVGAQETQYF

v_call: TRBV5-1
cdr3_aa: CARDRGWFEQYF

v_call: TRBV6-5
cdr3_aa: CASSFQTSGRTEQFF

v_call: TRBV2
cdr3_aa: CASSLWTSGEETQYF

v_call: TRBV7-2
cdr3_aa: CASSFRRLAGDEQFF

v_call: TRBV20-1
cdr3_aa: CSAPTSGRVQETQYF

v_call: TRBV28
cdr3_aa: CASSLNLNEQYF

v_call: TRBV7-2
cdr3_aa: CASSLPAGRRNEQFF